This entry lists 15 T cell receptor beta chains sequenced from one sample in a study of blood T cell repertoires in COVID-19 (TCRdb year 2020). Libraries were made using the immunoSEQ multiplex PCR assay. What TCRdb holds here is the immuneACCESS table cut down to in-frame rearrangements. Part of the clones is not present; checked against another copy, under half of the missing clones reflect an unresolved V gene, and the others are unexplained. This sample is represented by 55,000 to 75,000 clones; 89% of them were singletons. Clones ranked in the top ten supply approximately 1.5% of the sample. The sequencing input was peripheral blood. The receptor source for this set is a man aged 55 to 70 with acute or convalescent COVID-19.

The rearrangement links TRBV5-6 to TRBJ1-1, with D maybe TRBD1 (5 bases). Trimming pared 4 bases from V and 0 bases from J, leaving 19 bases between. CDR1 and CDR2 from the germline V gene are SGHDT and YYEEEE. The CDR3 covers 17 residues. The CDR3 nucleotides are TGTGCCAGCAGCGATTTCGTGGGGGAGGGGATGAACACTGAAGCTTTCTTT. Encoded protein: CASSDFVGEGMNTEAFF.

This clone was counted once. The J gene is TRBJ1-1, the V gene TRBV6-5; D perhaps matches TRBD1 (6 bases). CDR1 is MNHEY and CDR2 is SVGAGI in the germline V gene. The CDR3 sequence is 13 residues long. The V end lost 6 bases, the J end lost 1 base, and 9 bases lay between the germline ends. CDR3 sequence: CASRGGQNTEAFF. The CDR3 region has the DNA TGTGCCAGCAGGGGGGGGCAGAACACTGAAGCTTTCTTT.

The gene calls are TRBV6-5 and TRBJ2-2; D gene unclear. The CDR3 consists of 14 residues. V dropped 6 bases and J dropped 7 bases, with 15 bases sitting between them. The germline CDR1 and CDR2 sequences are MNHEY and SVGAGI. The CDR3 region is CASSRDPTHGELFF. In DNA form, the CDR3 reads TGTGCCAGCAGCCGCGACCCGACTCACGGGGAGCTGTTTTTT.

The rearrangement joins TRBV6-1 to TRBJ1-5; 7 bases line up with TRBD1. The CDR3 has 16 amino acids. CDR1 MNHNS and CDR2 SASEGT come from the germline V gene. With 2 bases clipped from V and 7 bases from J, the junction kept 11 bases outside the gene matches. CDR3 bases: TGTGCCAGCAGTGAAAACCCACGAGGGGGCCTGCAGCCCCAGCATTTT. Its protein is CASSENPRGGLQPQHF.

V is TRBV9 and J is TRBJ1-2, with D possibly being TRBD1 (5 bases). Germline V gene sequence: CDR1 SGDLS, CDR2 YYNGEE. This CDR3 contains 14 residues. Trimming removed 3 bases from V and 8 bases from J, with 17 bases in between. The CDR3 DNA reads as TGTGCCAGCAGCGGTCCTCAGGGAAGAGTGGGCTACACCTTC. This codes for CASSGPQGRVGYTF.

This clone was counted only a few times. The rearrangement joins TRBV5-4 to TRBJ1-1; perhaps TRBD1 as D (6 bases). Germline CDR1 reads SGHNT; CDR2 reads YYREEE (reference sequence). V lost 5 bases to trimming and J lost 6 bases, with 17 bases between them. The CDR3 contains 14 residues. CDR3 residues: CASRTLQGTSEAFF. The CDR3 DNA is TGTGCCAGCAGAACGTTACAGGGAACCTCTGAAGCTTTCTTT. Together with reference TRBV5-4 and TRBJ1-1, the CDR3 gives the full variable domain: ETGVTQSPTHLIKTRGQQVTLRCSSQSGHNTVSWYQQALGQGPQFIFQYYREEENGRGNFPPRFSGLQFPNYSSELNVNALELDDSALYLCASRTLQGTSEAFFGQGTRLTVV.

J is TRBJ1-1 and V is TRBV12-5, with a possible D match to TRBD1 (6 bases). Trimming removed 6 bases from V and 1 base from J, with 9 bases in between. The germline V gene has CDR1 LGHNT and CDR2 FRNRAP. This CDR3 is 13 amino acids long. CDR3 nucleotide sequence: TGTGCTAGTGGCCTGGACAGGAACACTGAAGCTTTCTTT. Its translation is CASGLDRNTEAFF.

The chain links TRBV3-1 (or the pseudogene TRBV3-2) to TRBJ1-1, with no clear D. The CDR3 length is 14 residues. The germline V gene has CDR1 LGHDT and CDR2 YNNKEL (reference sequence). Deletions cut 2 bases from V and 3 bases from J, with 10 bases between. The CDR3 coding sequence is TGTGCCAGCAGCCAACAGGTGGTTTACACTGAAGCTTTCTTT. Amino acid sequence: CASSQQVVYTEAFF.

This clone was seen once. V is TRBV16 and J is TRBJ2-7; 8 bases match TRBD1. CDR1 is KGHSY and CDR2 is FQNENV in the germline V gene. The CDR3 is 16 residues long. V was pared by 2 bases and J by 4 bases, with 10 bases of the junction left unmatched. The CDR3 coding sequence is TGTGCCAGCAGCCAAATGGGCCCAGGGGGCCCGTACGAGCAGTACTTC. Translating gives CASSQMGPGGPYEQYF. The entire variable domain, with the rest obtained from reference TRBV16 and TRBJ2-7, is as follows: GEEVAQTPKHLVRGEGQKAKLYCAPIKGHSYVFWYQQVLKNEFKFLISFQNENVFDETGMPKERFSAKCLPNSPCSLEIQATKLEDSAVYFCASSQMGPGGPYEQYFGPGTRLTVT.

The chain is built from TRBV5-1 and TRBJ2-2; possible D gene TRBD2, 5 bases. There are 17 residues in the CDR3. V shed 1 base and J shed 2 bases, with 15 bases lying between them. The V gene's germline CDR1 is SGHRS and CDR2 YFSETQ. The DNA of the CDR3 is TGCGCCAGCAGCTTGCGAGCCGCCGGGGTCAACACCGGGGAGCTGTTTTTT. It yields the protein CASSLRAAGVNTGELFF.

The CDR3 DNA sequence: TGTGCCAGCACCCAACATACAGGGGGCACTGAAGCTTTCTTT. This codes for CASTQHTGGTEAFF. The chain uses TRBV28 and TRBJ1-1; 8 bases fit TRBD1. V was pared by 7 bases and J by 4 bases, with 8 bases of the junction left unmatched. The CDR3 loop spans 14 amino acids. CDR1 is MDHEN, CDR2 SYDVKM, per germline.

This clone occurred once. The chain couples TRBV9 to TRBJ2-4; no firm D call. Germline V gives CDR1 SGDLS, CDR2 YYNGEE. The CDR3 runs to 15 residues. V dropped 4 bases and J dropped 0 bases, with 11 bases sitting between them. DNA for the CDR3: TGTGCCAGCAGCCCCCCGGGTCTAGCCAAAAACATTCAGTACTTC. This codes for CASSPPGLAKNIQYF.

The CDR3 here is CASSRRADRTLNQPQHF. In nucleotides, the CDR3 is TGTGCCAGCAGTCGCAGAGCCGACAGGACCCTTAATCAGCCCCAGCATTTT. This sequence joins TRBV6-6 and TRBJ1-5, with a tentative D call TRBD1 (6 bases). Trimming stripped 5 bases from V and 4 bases from J, with 21 bases between. The CDR3 sequence is 17 residues long. The germline V gene has CDR1 MNHNY and CDR2 SVGAGI (reference sequence).

The genes are TRBV4-2 and TRBJ2-7; 8 bases fit TRBD1. J lost 2 bases, V lost 0 bases, and 12 bases had no gene match. CDR1 and CDR2 (germline): LGHNA, YNFKEQ. This CDR3 is 18 amino acids long. The CDR3 coding sequence is TGTGCCAGCAGCCAAGAGAGGGTAGGGATGGGACAGGCCTACGAGCAGTACTTC. Encoded protein: CASSQERVGMGQAYEQYF.

The chain couples TRBV7-3 to TRBJ2-5, with TRBD2 matching 11 bases. CDR1 is SGHTA, CDR2 FQGTGA, per germline. CDR3 length: 16 residues. Trimming took 4 bases from V and 0 from J; bases not matched to a gene: 4. The chain's CDR3 is CASSSPGLADQETQYF. CDR3 bases: TGTGCCAGCAGCTCTCCGGGACTAGCGGACCAAGAGACCCAGTACTTC.